This is a list of T cell receptor beta chains from one sample in a study of CD8+CD57+ T cells in acquired aplastic anemia. One entry per CDR3 protein results from TCRdb running MiXCR on the reads. The sample has about 40,000 distinct CDR3 sequences, under 80% seen once. The specimen was sorted CD4+, CD8+, or CD8+CD57+ T cells (not recorded which) from PBMCs. These receptors all stem from a human donor with aplastic anemia. CDR3s include the opening cysteine and the closing phenylalanine or tryptophan. A D gene is named only where the DNA matches it firmly. The size of a clone is reported for some rows only, either as once, few or many, or as a class for expanded clones.

j_call | v_call | clone_size | d_call | cdr3_aa | cdr3_nt
TRBJ2-2 | TRBV15 | . | . | CATSRDRYTGELFF | TGTGCCACCAGCAGAGACCGTTACACCGGGGAGCTGTTTTTT
TRBJ2-7 | TRBV20-1 | . | . | CSARQGYEQYF | TGCAGTGCTAGACAGGGCTACGAGCAGTACTTC
TRBJ1-1 | TRBV2 | . | . | CVSILQVATEAFF | TGTGTCAGCATCCTACAGGTGGCCACTGAAGCTTTCTTT
TRBJ1-2 | TRBV15 | . | . | CATSEGNNYGYTF | TGTGCCACCAGCGAGGGGAATAACTATGGCTACACCTTC
TRBJ2-7 | TRBV7-6 | . | . | CASSLGNSYEQYF | TGTGCCAGCAGCTTAGGGAACTCCTACGAGCAGTACTTC
TRBJ2-3 | TRBV6-4 | many | TRBD2 | CASSDFSGGAVDTQYF | TGTGCCAGCAGTGACTTTAGCGGGGGGGCCGTAGATACGCAGTATTTT
TRBJ2-7 | TRBV4-2 | many | TRBD1 | CASSETPGTGRGSGSYEQYF | TGTGCCAGCAGCGAAACCCCCGGGACAGGGCGAGGATCGGGCTCCTACGAGCAGTACTTC
TRBJ1-5 | TRBV20-1 | . | . | CSARVFADNQPQHF | TGCAGTGCTAGAGTTTTTGCGGACAATCAGCCCCAGCATTTT
TRBJ2-7 | TRBV15 | . | . | CATSRVVTDEQYF | TGTGCCACCAGCAGAGTAGTGACCGACGAGCAGTACTTC
TRBJ1-2 | TRBV7-9 | . | . | CASSLAEGYTF | TGTGCCAGCAGCTTGGCAGAAGGCTACACCTTC
TRBJ1-6 | TRBV7-9 | . | . | CASSTQGNSPLHF | TGTGCCAGCAGCACACAGGGTAATTCACCCCTCCACTTT
TRBJ1-1 | TRBV7-9 | . | . | CASSPLMSGGTEAFF | TGTGCCAGCAGCCCCCTGATGTCCGGAGGCACTGAAGCTTTCTTT
TRBJ2-1 | TRBV10-3 | . | TRBD1 | CAISTLRDRGSNEQFF | TGTGCCATCAGTACCCTCAGGGACAGGGGCAGCAATGAGCAGTTCTTC
TRBJ2-3 | TRBV25-1 | . | . | CVSTTGVTQYF | TGTGTCAGCACGACTGGAGTTACGCAGTATTTT
TRBJ2-5 | TRBV15 | . | TRBD2 | CATSREGGEEQYF | TGTGCCACCAGCAGAGAGGGGGGGGAAGAGCAGTACTTC
TRBJ2-1 | TRBV12-3/TRBV12-4 | . | . | CASSVGPSEGSNEQFF | TGTGCCAGCAGCGTAGGGCCCTCCGAGGGTTCCAATGAGCAGTTCTTC
TRBJ2-1 | TRBV2 | . | . | CASSEADYNEQFF | TGTGCCAGCAGTGAAGCAGATTACAATGAGCAGTTCTTC
TRBJ1-1 | TRBV9 | many | . | CASSVDGSDTEAFF | TGTGCCAGCAGCGTAGACGGTAGTGACACTGAAGCTTTCTTT